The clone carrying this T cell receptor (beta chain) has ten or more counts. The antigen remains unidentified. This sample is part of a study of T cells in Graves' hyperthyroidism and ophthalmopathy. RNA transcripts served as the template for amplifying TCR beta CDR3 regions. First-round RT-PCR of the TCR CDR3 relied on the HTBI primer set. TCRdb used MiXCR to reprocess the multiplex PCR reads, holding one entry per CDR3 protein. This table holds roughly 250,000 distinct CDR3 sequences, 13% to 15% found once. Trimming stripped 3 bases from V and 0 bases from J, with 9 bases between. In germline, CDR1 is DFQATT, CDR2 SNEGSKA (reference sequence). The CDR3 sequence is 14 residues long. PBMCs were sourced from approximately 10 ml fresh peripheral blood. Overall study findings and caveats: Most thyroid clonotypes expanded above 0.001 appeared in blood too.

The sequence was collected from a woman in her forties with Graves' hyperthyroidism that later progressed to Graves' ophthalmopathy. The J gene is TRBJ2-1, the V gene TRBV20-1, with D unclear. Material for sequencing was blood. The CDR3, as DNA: TGCAGTGCTAGCAACGGTCCCTCCTACAATGAGCAGTTCTTC. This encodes CSASNGPSYNEQFF.